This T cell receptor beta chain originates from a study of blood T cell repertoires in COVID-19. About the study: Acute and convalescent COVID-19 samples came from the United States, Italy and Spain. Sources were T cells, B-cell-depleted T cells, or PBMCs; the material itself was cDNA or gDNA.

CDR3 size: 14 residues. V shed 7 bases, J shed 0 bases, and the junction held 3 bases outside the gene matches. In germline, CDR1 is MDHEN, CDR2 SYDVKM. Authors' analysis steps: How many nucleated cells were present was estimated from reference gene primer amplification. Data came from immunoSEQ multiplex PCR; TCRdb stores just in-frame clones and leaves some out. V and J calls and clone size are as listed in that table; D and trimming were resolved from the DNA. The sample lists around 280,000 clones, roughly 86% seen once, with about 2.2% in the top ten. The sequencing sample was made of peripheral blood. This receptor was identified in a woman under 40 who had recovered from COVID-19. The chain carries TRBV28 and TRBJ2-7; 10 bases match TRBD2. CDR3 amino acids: CASISSGSSYEQYF. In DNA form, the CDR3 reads TGTGCCAGCATTTCTAGCGGGAGCTCCTACGAGCAGTACTTC. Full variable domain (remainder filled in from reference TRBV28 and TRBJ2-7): DVKVTQSSRYLVKRTGEKVFLECVQDMDHENMFWYRQDPGLGLRLIYFSYDVKMKEKGDIPEGYSVSREKKERFSLILESASTNQTSMYLCASISSGSSYEQYFGPGTRLTVT.